The present entry profiles one TCR beta chain with its context. This sample was taken from a study of control samples from healthy donors and cancer patients. Repertoires were generated with immunoSEQ multiplex PCR, while TCRdb's copy carries only in-frame clones and drops some. The sample carries about 130,000 clones, about 92% recorded once. Germline V gene data show CDR1 as LGHDT and CDR2 as YNNKEL (reference sequence). CDR3 length equals 14 residues. The germline V and J ends were trimmed by 1 base and 7 bases, with 8 bases remaining between them. The clonotype originates from a man older than 75 with head and neck cancer. The sequenced sample consisted of PBMCs. The V call is TRBV3-1 (or the pseudogene TRBV3-2), the J call TRBJ1-6; D unclear. Here the CDR3 DNA reads TGTGCCAGCAGCCAAGCCTACAGCAATTCACCCCTCCACTTT. Its translation is CASSQAYSNSPLHF.